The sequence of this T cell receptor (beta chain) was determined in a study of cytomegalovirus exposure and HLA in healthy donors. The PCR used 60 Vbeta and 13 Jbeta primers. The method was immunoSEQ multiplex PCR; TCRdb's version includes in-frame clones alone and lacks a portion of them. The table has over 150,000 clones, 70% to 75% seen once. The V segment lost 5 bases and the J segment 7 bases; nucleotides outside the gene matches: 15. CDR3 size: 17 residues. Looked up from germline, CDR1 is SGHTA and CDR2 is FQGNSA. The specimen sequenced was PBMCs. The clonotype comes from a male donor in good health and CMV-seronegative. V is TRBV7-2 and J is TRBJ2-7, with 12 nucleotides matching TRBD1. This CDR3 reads CASSLRGTGGATGEQYF. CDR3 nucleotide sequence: TGTGCCAGCAGCCTACGCGGGACAGGGGGCGCCACTGGGGAGCAGTACTTC. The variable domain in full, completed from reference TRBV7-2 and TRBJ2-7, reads GAGVSQSPSNKVTEKGKDVELRCDPISGHTALYWYRQSLGQGLEFLIYFQGNSAPDKSGLPSDRFSAERTGGSVSTLTIQRTQQEDSAVYLCASSLRGTGGATGEQYFGPGTRLTVT.